These 27 T cell receptor beta chains originate from one sample sequenced in a study of T cells in Graves' hyperthyroidism and ophthalmopathy. Amplification of TCR beta CDR3 regions was performed using RNA transcripts as template. Researchers ran a first-round RT-PCR on the TCR CDR3 using the HTBI primer set. TCRdb analysed the multiplex PCR reads with MiXCR anew, one entry per CDR3 protein. The table records about 740,000 distinct CDR3 sequences, 14% of them present only once. Sequencing was carried out using blood. These receptors all come from a woman aged 18-35 years with Graves' hyperthyroidism.

This clonotype showed up just a few times. The CDR3 reads CSVAGTWSSYNEQFF. The DNA of the CDR3 is TGCAGCGTCGCAGGAACTTGGAGCTCCTACAATGAGCAGTTCTTC. The V gene is TRBV29-1, the J gene TRBJ2-1; D is unresolved. CDR1 SQVTM and CDR2 ANQGSEA come from the germline V gene. The CDR3 totals 15 residues. The V end was cut by 6 bases, the J end by 0 bases, with 15 bases between.

The sample holds a few counts of this clonotype. This chain uses TRBV24-1 with TRBJ1-4, with D possibly TRBD1 on 6 matching bases. Trimming pared 2 bases from V and 1 base from J, leaving 10 bases between. Per germline, CDR1 KGHDR and CDR2 SFDVKD. The CDR3 loop spans 16 amino acids. CDR3 sequence: CATSDSTGKTNEKLFF. For the CDR3, the DNA is TGTGCCACCAGTGATTCTACAGGGAAAACTAATGAAAAACTGTTTTTT.

This sequence joins TRBV14 and TRBJ2-3, with D unclear. Trimming pared 1 base from V and 2 bases from J, leaving 7 bases between. The CDR3 totals 14 residues. Germline assignment: CDR1 SGHDN and CDR2 FVKESK. DNA for the CDR3: TGTGCCAGCAGCCAAGTGTGGTACACAGATACGCAGTATTTT. Protein sequence: CASSQVWYTDTQYF.

This clonotype was detected a few times. The chain employs TRBV20-1 and TRBJ1-3; no firm D call. Trimming cost V 6 bases and J 4 bases, with 16 bases left between them. This CDR3 spans 14 amino acids. CDR1 is DFQATT, CDR2 SNEGSKA, per germline (reference sequence). CDR3 in DNA: TGCAGTGCCCTATTATATCTACAGGGAAACACCATATATTTT. This encodes CSALLYLQGNTIYF.

The chain couples TRBV27 to TRBJ2-5, with 9 bases aligning to TRBD1. CDR3 length equals 14 residues. V lost 5 bases and J lost 3; bases outside the gene matches: 4. Germline V CDR1 and CDR2: MNHEY, SMNVEV (reference sequence). The CDR3 sequence is CASSGTGTKETQYF. As DNA, the CDR3 is TGTGCCAGCAGTGGGACAGGGACGAAAGAGACCCAGTACTTC.

In its sample, this clonotype was seen a few times. The V gene is TRBV19, the J gene TRBJ2-3; weak D call: TRBD1 (6 bases). CDR1 LNHDA and CDR2 SQIVND come from the germline V gene (reference sequence). The V and J ends lost 6 bases and 0 bases respectively, with 16 bases between them. This CDR3 is 16 amino acids long. The CDR3 spells CASRSRGGPSTDTQYF. The CDR3, as DNA: TGTGCCAGTAGATCCCGAGGGGGTCCTAGCACAGATACGCAGTATTTT.

J is TRBJ2-1 and V is TRBV9; 8 nucleotides line up with TRBD2. This CDR3 has 15 residues. Germline values: CDR1 SGDLS, CDR2 YYNGEE. Germline trimming cut 1 base from V and 8 bases from J; bases unmatched to any gene: 8. In DNA, the CDR3 is TGTGCCAGCAGCGTATTCGGGGGGGGGCCCGATGAGCAGTTCTTC. Its protein product is CASSVFGGGPDEQFF.

This clonotype was recorded at least ten times. This chain links TRBV7-2 with TRBJ1-2, with TRBD1 identical over 9 bases. V was pared by 0 bases and J by 6 bases, with 5 bases of the junction left unmatched. Looked up from germline, CDR1 is SGHTA and CDR2 is FQGNSA. CDR3 length: 15 amino acids. As DNA, the CDR3 is TGTGCCAGCAGCTTAGCTGGGACAGGGCAAGATGGCTACACCTTC. Translated: CASSLAGTGQDGYTF.

This clonotype was seen a few times. V is TRBV6-1 and J is TRBJ2-7, with D possibly called TRBD1 or TRBD2 (6 bases each). Germline V CDR1 and CDR2: MNHNS, SASEGT. Deletions cut 10 bases from V and 0 bases from J, with 13 bases between. This CDR3 region has 13 residues. CDR3 in DNA: TGTGCCATCAAAGGGGGGAGCTCCTACGAGCAGTACTTC. This encodes CAIKGGSSYEQYF.

The table lists this clonotype with a few counts. This rearrangement joins TRBV7-9 to TRBJ2-7; 9 nucleotides match TRBD2. CDR3 length: 18 amino acids. The ends lost 1 base at V and 3 bases at J; junction bases unmatched: 13. Germline CDR1 and CDR2: SEHNR and FQNEAQ (reference sequence). CDR3 loop: CASSLVLTRSSGNYEQYF. For the CDR3, the DNA is TGTGCCAGCAGCTTAGTATTAACCCGGTCTAGCGGGAACTACGAGCAGTACTTC.

This clonotype has only a few counts. The chain is built from TRBV29-1 and TRBJ2-1, with TRBD2 as a possible D gene (5 bases). The V gene lost 2 bases and the J gene lost 0 bases, with 8 bases spanning the gap. The CDR3 totals 14 residues. CDR1 SQVTM and CDR2 ANQGSEA come from the germline V gene. CDR3 DNA: TGCAGCGTTGAACCTAGCCTCTCCTACAATGAGCAGTTCTTC. This sequence encodes CSVEPSLSYNEQFF.

Ten or more counts support this clonotype. The rearrangement links TRBV30 to TRBJ2-1, with D perhaps being TRBD1 or TRBD2 (5 bases each). CDR1 and CDR2 (germline): GTSNPN, SVGIG (reference sequence). Trimming took off 4 bases at V and 0 bases at J, with 13 bases between the two ends. This CDR3 is built from 15 residues. As DNA, the CDR3 is TGTGCCTGGACCTGGGACGGCAGCTCCTACAATGAGCAGTTCTTC. It codes for CAWTWDGSSYNEQFF.

This clonotype was seen repeatedly, ten times or more. The chain combines TRBV28 with TRBJ1-3, with D hard to call. Trimming left V 3 bases short and J 0 bases short, with 9 bases between. The germline gives CDR1 MDHEN, CDR2 SYDVKM. The CDR3 consists of 15 residues. In DNA form, the CDR3 reads TGTGCCAGCAGTTTTGTCTCGAGCTCTGGAAACACCATATATTTT. This codes for CASSFVSSSGNTIYF.

The chain couples TRBV27 to TRBJ2-1, with D perhaps matching TRBD2 (6 bases). CDR3 size: 17 residues. Trimming took off 0 bases at V and 3 bases at J, with 15 bases between the two ends. CDR1 and CDR2 from the germline V gene are MNHEY and SMNVEV (reference sequence). The CDR3 DNA reads as TGTGCCAGCAGTTTATCGTCGGGGGACGGGGTCTACAATGAGCAGTTCTTC. This translates into CASSLSSGDGVYNEQFF.

As to this clonotype: A read error may be the cause here, since a much bigger clone is one base away. V gene TRBV3-1 combines with J gene TRBJ2-7; tentatively, D is TRBD2 (6 bases). Germline V lookup: CDR1 LGHDT, CDR2 YNNKEL (reference sequence). The CDR3 is made up of 14 amino acids. V gave up 6 bases and J gave up 7 bases, with 19 bases separating them. The CDR3 is CASRRIPTRQEQYF. CDR3 DNA: TGTGCCAGCAGACGTATTCCGACTAGGCAAGAGCAGTACTTC.

This clonotype came up a few times. The chain joins TRBV27 to TRBJ1-2, with D perhaps matching TRBD1 (5 bases). CDR3 length: 17 residues. V gave up 5 bases and J gave up 4 bases, with 23 bases separating them. Germline CDR1 MNHEY, CDR2 SMNVEV (reference sequence). The CDR3 here is CASSPRNPGPRTYGYTF. In nucleotides, the CDR3 is TGTGCCAGCAGTCCCCGGAACCCGGGACCTAGGACCTATGGCTACACCTTC.

This clonotype was observed many times. The CDR3 region is CASSSDRAYEQYF. In DNA, the CDR3 is TGTGCCAGCAGCTCAGACAGGGCCTACGAGCAGTACTTC. V is TRBV27 and J is TRBJ2-7; 7 bases match TRBD1. Germline V gene data show CDR1 as MNHEY and CDR2 as SMNVEV (reference sequence). The CDR3 runs 13 residues. The J segment lost 2 bases and the V segment lost 6 bases, leaving 4 bases of the junction unmatched.

The chain joins TRBV25-1 to TRBJ2-1, with 7 bases matching TRBD2. The CDR3 is made up of 14 amino acids. The V and J ends lost 6 bases and 8 bases, in that order; junction bases with no gene match: 10. Germline CDR1 reads MGHDK; CDR2 reads SYGVNS. As DNA, the CDR3 is TGTGCCAGCAGCTCCACGGGGAGGGGCGATGAGCAGTTCTTC. This gives the protein CASSSTGRGDEQFF.

As for this clonotype: A much larger clone lies a single base off, so this may be a read error. The chain combines TRBV20-1 with TRBJ2-5, with unresolved D. V lost 1 base and J lost 5, with 11 bases in between. Germline CDR1 and CDR2: DFQATT and SNEGSKA (reference sequence). The CDR3 is 13 amino acids. CDR3 sequence reads: CSARAPPVETQYF. The CDR3 DNA reads TGCAGTGCTAGAGCTCCCCCCGTGGAGACCCAGTACTTC.

This clonotype was observed many times. The J gene is TRBJ1-1, the V gene TRBV2, with D unclear. V was trimmed by 2 bases and J by 8 bases, leaving 12 bases between them. The CDR3 contains 13 residues. Germline V CDR1 and CDR2: SNHLY, FYNNEI. The CDR3 coding sequence is TGTGCCAGCAGTGAAAATGAGTTGGCAGAAGCTTTCTTT. This codes for CASSENELAEAFF.

This chain links TRBV6-6 with TRBJ2-2; D perhaps matches TRBD2 (5 bases). The CDR3 has 15 residues. V was pared by 2 bases and J by 6 bases, with 13 bases between. Per germline, CDR1 MNHNY and CDR2 SVGAGI (reference sequence). The CDR3, as DNA: TGTGCCAGCAGTTACGGGAGAGGGCTATCCGGGGAGCTGTTTTTT. Translating gives CASSYGRGLSGELFF.

This clonotype has just a few counts. This sequence joins TRBV30 and TRBJ2-1; D might be TRBD1 (5 bases). V lost 1 base and J 5 bases, leaving 6 bases between the germline ends. Germline V gene sequence: CDR1 GTSNPN, CDR2 SVGIG (reference sequence). The CDR3 has 12 amino acids. In DNA form, the CDR3 reads TGTGCCTGGAGTGCCAGGGACAATGAGCAGTTCTTC. It codes for CAWSARDNEQFF.

Ten or more counts support this clonotype. V usage is TRBV29-1 and J usage is TRBJ2-7; maybe TRBD2 (7 bases). The CDR3 is 14 amino acids. The V and J ends lost 0 bases and 7 bases respectively, with 16 bases between them. Germline V lookup: CDR1 SQVTM, CDR2 ANQGSEA. Here the CDR3 reads CSVEDLGGGGEQYF. Written as DNA, the CDR3 is TGCAGCGTTGAAGATCTGGGAGGGGGAGGGGAGCAGTACTTC.

The chain is built from TRBV7-2 and TRBJ2-1; TRBD2 aligns across 11 bases. Germline CDR1 SGHTA, CDR2 FQGNSA. Losses at the gene ends were 3 bases for V and 13 bases for J; bases not matched to a gene: 11. CDR3 length: 15 residues. The chain's CDR3 is CASSFEVAGGGIQFF. CDR3 bases: TGTGCCAGCAGCTTTGAGGTAGCGGGAGGGGGGATCCAGTTCTTC.

At least ten counts were recorded for this clonotype. The chain couples TRBV27 to TRBJ2-5; 13 bases match TRBD2. The V and J ends lost 5 bases and 3 bases, in that order; junction bases with no gene match: 9. CDR1 is MNHEY, CDR2 SMNVEV, per germline (reference sequence). CDR3 length: 17 amino acids. In nucleotides, the CDR3 is TGTGCCAGCAGTCTTGCTGGACTAGCGGGAGCGAAAGAGACCCAGTACTTC. Its protein is CASSLAGLAGAKETQYF.

This clonotype was counted at least ten times. The V gene is TRBV7-9, the J gene TRBJ1-2; D is ambiguous. The CDR3 is made up of 11 amino acids. V shed 1 base and J shed 8 bases, with 5 bases lying between them. Germline-derived CDR1 and CDR2 are SEHNR and FQNEAQ (reference sequence). CDR3 protein: CASSLVVGYTF. The CDR3 DNA follows: TGTGCCAGCAGCTTAGTAGTCGGCTACACCTTC.

This chain links TRBV20-1 with TRBJ1-5; no definite D call. The CDR3 runs 13 residues. Trimming cost V 1 base and J 7 bases, with 11 bases left between them. Germline V gene lookup returns CDR1 DFQATT and CDR2 SNEGSKA (reference sequence). The CDR3 here is CSARGGGWQPQHF. The DNA for the CDR3 is TGCAGTGCTAGAGGAGGCGGCTGGCAGCCCCAGCATTTT.